Below are 19 T cell receptor beta chains sequenced from a single sample in a study of shared clonotypes between healthy human individuals. TCRdb's table, derived via immunoSEQ multiplex PCR, lists solely in-frame clones and lacks some. The profile shows some 2,000,000 clones, roughly 95% of them singletons. In the naive CD8 group, cells lacked CD45RO and were positively selected for CCR7, so terminally differentiated effector memory CD45RA+ cells were left out. Sequenced: naive CD8+ T cells sorted from blood. The receptor source for this set is a man aged 18 to 29 in good health.

About this clone itself: Other DNA sequences in this sample translate to the same CDR3. V gene TRBV7-9 combines with J gene TRBJ2-7, with D perhaps matching TRBD1 (6 bases). V dropped 1 base and J dropped 0 bases, with 7 bases sitting between them. Germline CDR1 SEHNR, CDR2 FQNEAQ (reference sequence). This CDR3 has 14 residues. The CDR3 spells CASSLDRDSYEQYF. CDR3 bases: TGTGCCAGCAGCTTAGACAGGGACTCCTACGAGCAGTACTTC.

This chain joins TRBV7-9 and TRBJ2-3; 8 bases agree with TRBD2. Losses at the gene ends were 3 bases for V and 4 bases for J; bases not matched to a gene: 6. This CDR3 has 15 residues. Germline V lookup: CDR1 SEHNR, CDR2 FQNEAQ (reference sequence). CDR3 sequence: CASSLLGGASDTQYF. The CDR3 DNA reads TGTGCCAGCAGCTTGCTCGGGGGGGCCTCAGATACGCAGTATTTT.

This clone is a singleton in its sample. The chain links TRBV2 to TRBJ2-3; D is ambiguous. Germline loops: CDR1 SNHLY, CDR2 FYNNEI. CDR3 length: 12 amino acids. V was trimmed by 6 bases and J by 2 bases, leaving 6 bases between them. CDR3 DNA: TGTGCCAGCAGGACCCTCACAGATACGCAGTATTTT. Translating it yields CASRTLTDTQYF.

The chain couples TRBV4-3 to TRBJ1-2; tentatively, D is TRBD1 (5 bases). The germline V gene encodes CDR1 LGHNA and CDR2 YSLEER. The CDR3 consists of 14 residues. The germline V and J ends were trimmed by 2 bases and 9 bases, with 16 bases remaining between them. The CDR3: CASSQILQADRYTF. CDR3 bases: TGCGCCAGCAGCCAAATATTACAGGCTGATCGCTACACCTTC.

The chain carries TRBV2 and TRBJ2-5; 8 nucleotides align to TRBD1. The germline gives CDR1 SNHLY, CDR2 FYNNEI. The CDR3 covers 14 residues. V lost 1 base to trimming and J lost 2 bases; unmatched junction nucleotides: 0. The CDR3 loop is CASSEDRGQETQYF. CDR3 nucleotides: TGTGCCAGCAGTGAAGACAGGGGGCAAGAGACCCAGTACTTC.

The V gene is TRBV30, the J gene TRBJ1-2; tentative D call: TRBD1 (5 bases). The CDR3 contains 15 residues. V dropped 4 bases and J dropped 8 bases, with 23 bases sitting between them. The germline V gene encodes CDR1 GTSNPN and CDR2 SVGIG (reference sequence). CDR3 residues: CAWTSPGRWWDGYTF. CDR3 DNA: TGTGCCTGGACCTCCCCGGGACGGTGGTGGGACGGCTACACCTTC.

The V gene is TRBV2, the J gene TRBJ2-7; TRBD1 might be the D (6 bases). Per germline, CDR1 SNHLY and CDR2 FYNNEI. The CDR3 consists of 13 residues. Trimming removed 8 bases from V and 3 bases from J, with 14 bases in between. CDR3 protein: CASLISRGYEQYF. The CDR3 bases are TGTGCCAGCCTCATCAGCAGGGGCTACGAGCAGTACTTC.

The V and J genes are TRBV6-5 and TRBJ1-6, with D unclear. V gave up 2 bases and J gave up 10 bases, with 9 bases separating them. This CDR3 comprises 13 residues. Germline lookup yields CDR1 MNHEY and CDR2 SVGAGI. CDR3: CASSYDPGSPLHF. The CDR3 DNA follows: TGTGCCAGCAGTTACGATCCTGGATCACCCCTCCACTTT.

The genes are TRBV9 and TRBJ2-2, with no clear D. CDR3 length: 12 amino acids. Trimming cost V 2 bases and J 7 bases, with 6 bases left between them. The germline CDR1 and CDR2 sequences are SGDLS and YYNGEE. DNA of the CDR3: TGTGCCAGCAGCGTTGACGGCGGGGAGCTGTTTTTT. This codes for CASSVDGGELFF. The full variable domain, in which reference TRBV9 and TRBJ2-2 provide the parts outside the CDR3, is DSGVTQTPKHLITATGQRVTLRCSPRSGDLSVYWYQQSLDQGLQFLIQYYNGEERAKGNILERFSAQQFPDLHSELNLSSLELGDSALYFCASSVDGGELFFGEGSRLTVL.

CDR3 in DNA: TGTGCCAGCAGCTTAGCGGGGGCATTGGCCGGGGAGCTGTTTTTT. Its translation is CASSLAGALAGELFF. The chain uses TRBV7-9 and TRBJ2-2; tentative D call: TRBD1 (6 bases). Per the germline V gene, CDR1 is SEHNR and CDR2 is FQNEAQ (reference sequence). The germline V and J ends were trimmed by 0 bases and 6 bases, with 11 bases remaining between them. The CDR3 totals 15 residues.

With respect to this clone: This CDR3 is also generated by other DNA sequences in the sample. This chain connects TRBV10-2 to TRBJ1-1; D not resolved. The germline V gene encodes CDR1 WSHSY and CDR2 SAAADI. The CDR3 is 11 residues long. V was shortened by 2 bases and J by 5 bases, with 3 bases between the two germline ends. Written as DNA, the CDR3 is TGCGCCAGCAGTGAGGGGACTGAAGCTTTCTTT. Translation gives CASSEGTEAFF.

The chain carries TRBV30 and TRBJ2-1; D unresolved. Germline lookup yields CDR1 GTSNPN and CDR2 SVGIG (reference sequence). The CDR3 spans 11 residues. The V gene lost 3 bases and the J gene lost 6 bases, with 6 bases spanning the gap. CDR3 in DNA: TGTGCCTGGAGCCTCGTCAATGAGCAGTTCTTC. The encoded protein is CAWSLVNEQFF.

The chain links TRBV6-1 to TRBJ1-1; D gene unclear. This CDR3 contains 12 residues. V dropped 6 bases and J dropped 8 bases, with 13 bases sitting between them. Germline V gene sequence: CDR1 MNHNS, CDR2 SASEGT. This chain's CDR3 is CASSRKNEEAFF. CDR3 bases: TGTGCCAGCAGCAGAAAGAACGAAGAAGCTTTCTTT.

This sequence joins TRBV5-4 and TRBJ1-6; maybe TRBD1 (5 bases). The germline V and J ends were trimmed by 2 bases and 6 bases, with 12 bases remaining between them. This CDR3 has 15 amino acids. Germline V gives CDR1 SGHNT, CDR2 YYREEE (reference sequence). The CDR3 DNA reads as TGTGCCAGCAGCTTACTTGGGGGTTTTAATTCACCCCTCCACTTT. Encoded protein: CASSLLGGFNSPLHF.

A note on this clone: The sample holds other DNA sequences that translate to the same CDR3. The gene calls are TRBV19 and TRBJ2-7; D is perhaps TRBD2 (5 bases). Trimming shortened V by 5 bases and J by 0 bases, and 8 bases separated the two germline ends. CDR3 length: 13 residues. Germline V gives CDR1 LNHDA, CDR2 SQIVND (reference sequence). The DNA for the CDR3 is TGTGCCAGTAGTGCCGGACTCTCCTACGAGCAGTACTTC. Amino acids: CASSAGLSYEQYF.

The chain recombines TRBV15 with TRBJ2-7; 8 nucleotides match TRBD1. Germline trimming cut 8 bases from V and 1 base from J; bases unmatched to any gene: 7. The CDR3 sequence is 14 residues long. CDR1 LNHNV and CDR2 YYDKDF come from the germline V gene (reference sequence). In DNA form, the CDR3 reads TGTGCCACCGAGGGGACAGGTCTGTCCTACGAGCAGTACTTC. It codes for CATEGTGLSYEQYF.

On this clone itself: Other DNA sequences in this sample translate to the same CDR3. The rearrangement uses TRBV28 and TRBJ1-5; D remains unclear. V lost 3 bases and J 4 bases, leaving 4 bases between the germline ends. Germline V gene sequence: CDR1 MDHEN, CDR2 SYDVKM. This CDR3 is 12 amino acids long. In DNA form, the CDR3 reads TGTGCCAGCAGTTTGTTTAATCAGCCCCAGCATTTT. Encoded protein: CASSLFNQPQHF.

The J gene is TRBJ2-2, the V gene TRBV27; tentative D call: TRBD2 (5 bases). Germline V gene sequence: CDR1 MNHEY, CDR2 SMNVEV (reference sequence). The CDR3 is made up of 17 amino acids. V lost 0 bases, J lost 0 bases, and 11 bases lay in between. The CDR3 here is CASSLSIGVANTGELFF. CDR3 in DNA: TGTGCCAGCAGTTTATCGATCGGGGTTGCGAACACCGGGGAGCTGTTTTTT.

The J gene is TRBJ2-5, the V gene TRBV6-5; TRBD2 matches 10 bases. There are 15 residues in the CDR3. Looked up from germline, CDR1 is MNHEY and CDR2 is SVGAGI. J lost 2 bases, V lost 7 bases, and 7 bases had no gene match. CDR3 loop: CASTVAGGQQETQYF. The CDR3, as DNA: TGTGCCAGCACAGTAGCGGGAGGACAACAAGAGACCCAGTACTTC.